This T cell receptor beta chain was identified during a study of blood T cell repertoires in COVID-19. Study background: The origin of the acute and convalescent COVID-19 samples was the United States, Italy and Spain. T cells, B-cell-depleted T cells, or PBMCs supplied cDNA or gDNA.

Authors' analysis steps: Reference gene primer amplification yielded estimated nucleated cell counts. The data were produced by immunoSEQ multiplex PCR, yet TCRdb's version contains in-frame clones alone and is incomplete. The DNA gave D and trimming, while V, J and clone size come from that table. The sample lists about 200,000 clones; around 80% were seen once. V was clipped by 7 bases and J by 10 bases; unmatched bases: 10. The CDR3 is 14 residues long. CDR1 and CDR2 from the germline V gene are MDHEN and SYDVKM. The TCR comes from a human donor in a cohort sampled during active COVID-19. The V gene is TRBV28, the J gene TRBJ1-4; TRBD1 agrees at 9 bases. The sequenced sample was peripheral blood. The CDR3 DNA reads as TGTGCCAGCACCGTGGACAGGGGAATTGGAAAACTGTTTTTT. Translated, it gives CASTVDRGIGKLFF.